The present T cell receptor (beta chain) was sequenced within a study of blood T cell repertoires in COVID-19. In the study overall: Both acute and convalescent COVID-19 samples were obtained from the United States, Italy and Spain.

As processed by the authors: Nucleated cell number was recorded as an estimate derived from reference gene primer amplification. Method: immunoSEQ multiplex PCR; TCRdb's copy keeps in-frame clones and lacks some. The V and J calls and clone size come from that table; D and trimming were worked out from the DNA. The table has 200,000 to 300,000 clones, over 80% seen once; the top ten hold over 3.5%. Germline V gene sequence: CDR1 LNHDA, CDR2 SQIVND (reference sequence). The V end was cut by 5 bases, the J end by 8 bases, with 13 bases between. The length of the CDR3 is 14 residues. The J gene is TRBJ1-6, the V gene TRBV19; D perhaps matches TRBD1 (5 bases). This TCR derives from a woman aged 40 to 50 with acute or convalescent COVID-19. Sequenced input: peripheral blood. Here the CDR3 DNA reads TGTGCCAGTAGTCACGACAGAGAGCATTCACCCCTCCACTTT. Encoded protein: CASSHDREHSPLHF.